This TCR beta chain is drawn from a study of human T cells and chemical hapten exposure. At the level of the study: Patients, predominantly female, presented with alopecia areata, totalis or universalis. General observations from the study: Expanded TCRs formed significantly more large CDR3 similarity clusters than controls.

This sample's time point: patch test 3, about 24 weeks after DPC sensitization. Treatment of the sample: therapeutic diphenylcyclopropenone sensitization with weekly scalp DPC. Sequencing started from total RNA isolated from unfractionated whole blood. TCRdb re-called the RACE reads with MiXCR, one entry per CDR3 protein. The sample has 150,000 to 200,000 distinct CDR3 sequences, around 30% seen once. This CDR3 is built from 12 residues. The V and J ends lost 6 bases and 9 bases, in that order; junction bases with no gene match: 5. CDR1 MNHEY and CDR2 SVGEGT come from the germline V gene. A word on this clonotype: Its specificity is not known.

This specimen was whole blood, taken in connection with sensitization to the hapten diphenylcyclopropenone (DPC). The receptor's source is a woman younger than 30 with alopecia areata. Some clones in this sample may be carry-over from other donors' samples. The chain joins TRBV6-2 or TRBV6-3 to TRBJ2-1, with 7 positions matching TRBD2. This CDR3 reads CASSQKRGEQFF. CDR3 nucleotide sequence: TGTGCCAGCAGCCAGAAGCGGGGTGAGCAGTTCTTC.